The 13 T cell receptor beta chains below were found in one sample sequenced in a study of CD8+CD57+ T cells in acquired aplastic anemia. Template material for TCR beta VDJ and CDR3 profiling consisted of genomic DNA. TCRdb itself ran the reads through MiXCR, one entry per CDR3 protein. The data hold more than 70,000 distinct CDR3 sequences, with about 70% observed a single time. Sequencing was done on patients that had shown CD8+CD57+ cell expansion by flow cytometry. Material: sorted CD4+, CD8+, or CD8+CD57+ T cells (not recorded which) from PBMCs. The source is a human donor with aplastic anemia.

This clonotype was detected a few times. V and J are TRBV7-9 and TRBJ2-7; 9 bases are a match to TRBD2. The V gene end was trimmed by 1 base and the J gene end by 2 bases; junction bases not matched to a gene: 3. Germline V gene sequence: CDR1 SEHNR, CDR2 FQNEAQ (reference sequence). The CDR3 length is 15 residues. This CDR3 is CASSLGGGGTYEQYF. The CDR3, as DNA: TGTGCCAGCAGCTTAGGCGGGGGGGGAACCTACGAGCAGTACTTC.

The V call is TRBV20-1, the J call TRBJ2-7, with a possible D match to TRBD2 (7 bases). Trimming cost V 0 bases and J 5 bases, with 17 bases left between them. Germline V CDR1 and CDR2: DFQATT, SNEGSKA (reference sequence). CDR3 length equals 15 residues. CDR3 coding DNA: TGCAGTGCTAGAGATCAGGACGGGGGGCCAGACGAGCAGTACTTC. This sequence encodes CSARDQDGGPDEQYF.

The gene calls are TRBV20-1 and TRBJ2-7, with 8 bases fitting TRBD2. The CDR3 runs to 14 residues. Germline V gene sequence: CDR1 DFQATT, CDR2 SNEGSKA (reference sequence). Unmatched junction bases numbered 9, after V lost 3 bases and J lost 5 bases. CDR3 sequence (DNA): TGCAGTGCTAGTAGGGGGACTAGGACGAACGAGCAGTACTTC. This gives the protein CSASRGTRTNEQYF.

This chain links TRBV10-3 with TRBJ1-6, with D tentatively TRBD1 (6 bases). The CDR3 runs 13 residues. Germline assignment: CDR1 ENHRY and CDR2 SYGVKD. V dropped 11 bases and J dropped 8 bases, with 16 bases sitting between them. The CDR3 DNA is TGTGCCGCCCGGGGGACACCCGATTCACCCCTCCACTTT. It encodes CAARGTPDSPLHF.

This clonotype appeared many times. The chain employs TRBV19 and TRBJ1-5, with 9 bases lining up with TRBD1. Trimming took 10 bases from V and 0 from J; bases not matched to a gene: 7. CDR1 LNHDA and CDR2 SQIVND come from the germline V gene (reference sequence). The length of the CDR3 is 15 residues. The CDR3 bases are TGTGCCACCCACAGGGGGCTGCATAGCAATCAGCCCCAGCATTTT. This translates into CATHRGLHSNQPQHF.

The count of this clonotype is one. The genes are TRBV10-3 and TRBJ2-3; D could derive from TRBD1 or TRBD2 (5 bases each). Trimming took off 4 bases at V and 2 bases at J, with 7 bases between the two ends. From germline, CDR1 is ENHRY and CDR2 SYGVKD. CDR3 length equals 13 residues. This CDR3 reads CAISGDLTDTQYF. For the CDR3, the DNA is TGTGCCATCAGTGGGGACCTCACAGATACGCAGTATTTT.

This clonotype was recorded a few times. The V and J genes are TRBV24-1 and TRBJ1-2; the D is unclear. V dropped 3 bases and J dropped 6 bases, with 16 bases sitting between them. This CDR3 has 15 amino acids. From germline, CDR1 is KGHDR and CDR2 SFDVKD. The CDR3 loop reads CATSDTTTRRDGYTF. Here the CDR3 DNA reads TGTGCCACCAGTGATACGACGACCAGACGGGATGGCTACACCTTC.

The CDR3 DNA follows: TGTGCCATCAGTGAGCGGGAGCCGTACGAGCAGTACTTC. Its protein is CAISEREPYEQYF. The chain couples TRBV10-3 to TRBJ2-7; D is perhaps TRBD2 (6 bases). Per germline, CDR1 ENHRY and CDR2 SYGVKD. This CDR3 spans 13 amino acids. Trimming removed 2 bases from V and 4 bases from J, with 9 bases in between.

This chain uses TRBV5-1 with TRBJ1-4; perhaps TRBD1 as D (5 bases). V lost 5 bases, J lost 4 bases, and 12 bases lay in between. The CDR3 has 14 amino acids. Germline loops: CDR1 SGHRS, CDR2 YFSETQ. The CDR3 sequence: CASRTGTFNEKLFF. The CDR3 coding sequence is TGCGCCAGCAGGACGGGGACGTTTAATGAAAAACTGTTTTTT.

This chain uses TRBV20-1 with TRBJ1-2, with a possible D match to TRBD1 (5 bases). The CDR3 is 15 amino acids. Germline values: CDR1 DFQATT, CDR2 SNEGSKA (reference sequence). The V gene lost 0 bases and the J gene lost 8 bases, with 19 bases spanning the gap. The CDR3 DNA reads TGCAGTGCTAGAGATTTGGGCAGGCCCAGGGAAGGCTACACCTTC. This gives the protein CSARDLGRPREGYTF.

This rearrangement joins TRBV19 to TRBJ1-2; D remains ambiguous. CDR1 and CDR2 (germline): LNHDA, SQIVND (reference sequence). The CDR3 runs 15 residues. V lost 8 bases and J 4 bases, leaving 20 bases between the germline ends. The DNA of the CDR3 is TGTGCCAGTTCTAACAGTCTTACCTCTGCCTATGGCTACACCTTC. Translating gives CASSNSLTSAYGYTF.

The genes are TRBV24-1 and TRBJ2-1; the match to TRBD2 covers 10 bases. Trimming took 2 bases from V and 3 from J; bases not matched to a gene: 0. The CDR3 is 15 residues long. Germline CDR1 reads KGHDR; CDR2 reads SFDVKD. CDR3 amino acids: CATSDSSGGYNEQFF. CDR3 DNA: TGTGCCACCAGTGATTCTAGCGGGGGCTACAATGAGCAGTTCTTC.

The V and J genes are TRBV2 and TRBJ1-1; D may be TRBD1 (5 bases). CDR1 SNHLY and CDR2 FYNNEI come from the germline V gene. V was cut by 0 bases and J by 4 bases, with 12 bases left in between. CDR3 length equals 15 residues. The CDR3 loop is CASSEAGLPSTEAFF. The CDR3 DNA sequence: TGTGCCAGCAGTGAAGCGGGACTCCCTAGCACTGAAGCTTTCTTT. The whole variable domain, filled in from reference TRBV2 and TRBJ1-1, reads EPEVTQTPSHQVTQMGQEVILRCVPISNHLYFYWYRQILGQKVEFLVSFYNNEISEKSEIFDDQFSVERPDGSNFTLKIRSTKLEDSAMYFCASSEAGLPSTEAFFGQGTRLTVV.